The rows below give T cell receptor beta chains drawn from one sample of a study of T cell repertoires in cytomegalovirus infection. Their target antigens are unknown. Each CDR3 protein is one row after TCRdb ran MiXCR on the reads. The sample consists of tens of thousands of distinct CDR3 sequences, roughly 37% of them appearing once. The sequencing here drew on CD8+ T cells from cultured PBMCs, taken from culture after CMV antigen stimulation. Every receptor here comes from a human donor in good health (CMV status not recorded). Some clones in this sample may be carry-over from other donors' samples. The CDR3 runs from the conserved cysteine through the conserved F or W. The order of the fields is V gene, D gene, J gene, CDR3 protein. The D gene is left open where the match is weak.

TRBV19	-	TRBJ2-2	CASSIQGGLYANTGELFF
TRBV20-1	-	TRBJ1-2	CSADLTGQGGYGYTF
TRBV12-3/TRBV12-4	TRBD2	TRBJ2-3	CASSFFPGTNRKTDTQYF
TRBV7-9	TRBD1	TRBJ1-2	CASTQRGGRDYGYTF
TRBV20-1	TRBD1	TRBJ2-3	CSARGDRGVADTQYF
TRBV7-6	-	TRBJ2-3	CASSLWVQGDTQYF
TRBV6-1	-	TRBJ2-7	CASSEVAWEQYF
TRBV23-1	-	TRBJ2-2	CASSQISGKSNTGELFF
TRBV15	TRBD1	TRBJ2-2	CATSRDWDRTTGELFF
TRBV11-2	-	TRBJ2-2	CASSPNSLDLKMSPPNTGELFF
TRBV6-4	-	TRBJ2-2	CASSDSVDRSTGELFF
TRBV4-1	-	TRBJ2-4	CASSQGLGNIQYF
TRBV29-1	-	TRBJ2-1	CSVEDPGRRSYNEQFF
TRBV7-8	TRBD2	TRBJ2-1	CASSLTETSENRYSYNEQFF
TRBV10-3	-	TRBJ2-2	CAISESDTPWGELFF
TRBV7-2	-	TRBJ2-7	CASSSALNSYEQYF
TRBV4-2	-	TRBJ1-5	CASSREEISNQPQHF
TRBV7-9	-	TRBJ2-2	CASSLALGLPAGELFF
TRBV10-3	-	TRBJ1-5	CAISEGLGGGQPQHF
TRBV6-2/TRBV6-3	-	TRBJ1-5	CASSYGGASPAYQPQHF
TRBV6-5	-	TRBJ1-1	CASSYSISGTVEAFF
TRBV11-2	-	TRBJ2-7	CASSHRDSYYEQYF
TRBV27	-	TRBJ1-4	CASSLHPTRPNEKLFF
TRBV7-2	-	TRBJ1-2	CASSLAHQYGYTF
TRBV7-2	TRBD1	TRBJ1-2	CASTTRPGGGTGTRGYGYTF
TRBV6-5	-	TRBJ1-2	CASTRGAYGYTF
TRBV7-6	TRBD1	TRBJ2-7	CASSPDRADEQYF
TRBV12-3/TRBV12-4	-	TRBJ1-4	CASSFAPLSTNEKLFF
TRBV13	TRBD2	TRBJ2-7	CASSGERGNYEQYF
TRBV14	-	TRBJ2-3	CASSQDYRVGSDTQYF